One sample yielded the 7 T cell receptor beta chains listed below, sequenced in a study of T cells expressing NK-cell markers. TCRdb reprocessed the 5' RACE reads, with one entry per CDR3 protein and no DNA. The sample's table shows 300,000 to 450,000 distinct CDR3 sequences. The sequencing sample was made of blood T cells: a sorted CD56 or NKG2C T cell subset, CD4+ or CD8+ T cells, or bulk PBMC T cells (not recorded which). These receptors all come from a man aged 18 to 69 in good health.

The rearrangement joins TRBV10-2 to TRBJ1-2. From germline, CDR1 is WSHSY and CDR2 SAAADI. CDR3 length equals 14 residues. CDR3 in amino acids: CASSETTELNGYTF.

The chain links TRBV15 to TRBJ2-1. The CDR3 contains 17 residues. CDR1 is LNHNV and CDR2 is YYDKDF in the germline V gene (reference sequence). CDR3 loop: CATSRDVVRLDYNEQFF.

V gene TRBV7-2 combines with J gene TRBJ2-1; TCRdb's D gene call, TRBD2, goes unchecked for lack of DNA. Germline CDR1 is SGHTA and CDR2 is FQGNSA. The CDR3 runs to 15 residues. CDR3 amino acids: CASSQELGRVDEQFF. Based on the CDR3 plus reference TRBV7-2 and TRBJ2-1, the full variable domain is GAGVSQSPSNKVTEKGKDVELRCDPISGHTALYWYRQSLGQGLEFLIYFQGNSAPDKSGLPSDRFSAERTGGSVSTLTIQRTQQEDSAVYLCASSQELGRVDEQFFGPGTRLTVL.

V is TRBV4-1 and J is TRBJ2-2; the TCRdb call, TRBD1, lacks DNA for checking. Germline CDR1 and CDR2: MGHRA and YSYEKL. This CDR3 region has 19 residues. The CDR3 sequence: CASSQVFGKQGTGTGELFF.

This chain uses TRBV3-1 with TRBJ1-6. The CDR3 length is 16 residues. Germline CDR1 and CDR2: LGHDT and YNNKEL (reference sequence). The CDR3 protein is CASSHRQRAYNSPLHF.

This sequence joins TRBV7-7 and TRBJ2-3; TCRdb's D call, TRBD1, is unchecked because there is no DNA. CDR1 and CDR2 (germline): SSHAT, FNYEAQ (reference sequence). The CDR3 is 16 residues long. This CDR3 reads CASSPHRDTNTDTQYF.

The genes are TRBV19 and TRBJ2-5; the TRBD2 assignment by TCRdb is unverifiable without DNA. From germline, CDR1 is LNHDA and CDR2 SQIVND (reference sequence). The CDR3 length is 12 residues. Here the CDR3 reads CAAKGTTGTQYF.